This passage covers 27 T cell receptor beta chains from one sample sequenced in a study of naive and memory T cell subsets. The beta constant-region primer was an equimolar mix of two oligonucleotides covering TRBC1 and TRBC2. Four rounds of PCR amplified the ligated cDNA using nested alpha and beta constant-region primers plus SP2. TCRdb re-derived calls from the UMI-ligation and nested PCR reads in MiXCR, one entry per CDR3 protein. The sample has more than 100,000 distinct CDR3 sequences; approximately 37% are singletons. The material sequenced was central memory CD4+ T cells from blood. These receptors were collected from a human donor in good health.

This clonotype appeared a few times. The V gene is TRBV12-3 or TRBV12-4, the J gene TRBJ1-2, with D perhaps matching TRBD1 (5 bases). The CDR3 has 14 residues. With 5 bases removed from V and 8 bases from J, the gap between germline ends came to 18 bases. The CDR3 DNA reads as TGTGCCAGCAGTGATAAGAGGGGAACGACGGGCTACACCTTC. As protein: CASSDKRGTTGYTF.

The rearrangement uses TRBV20-1 and TRBJ2-7; 13 bases fit TRBD2. Germline V CDR1 and CDR2: DFQATT, SNEGSKA (reference sequence). V lost 7 bases to trimming and J lost 3 bases; unmatched junction nucleotides: 3. This CDR3 is built from 13 residues. CDR3 coding DNA: TGCAGTGTCGGGACTAGCGGGAACTACGAGCAGTACTTC. As protein: CSVGTSGNYEQYF.

The V gene is TRBV20-1, the J gene TRBJ2-1; D may correspond to TRBD1 or TRBD2 (7 bases each). The CDR3 length is 16 residues. Trimming pared 6 bases from V and 2 bases from J, leaving 20 bases between. Per germline, CDR1 DFQATT and CDR2 SNEGSKA (reference sequence). CDR3 coding DNA: TGCAGTGCCCTCGAGGGCAGGGGGGGGACCTACAATGAGCAGTTCTTC. Translating gives CSALEGRGGTYNEQFF.

The genes are TRBV12-3 or TRBV12-4 and TRBJ2-5; D unclear. The length of the CDR3 is 14 residues. Trimming stripped 2 bases from V and 5 bases from J, with 12 bases between. The DNA for the CDR3 is TGTGCCAGCAGTTTACTGGCACAGAGGGAGACCCAGTACTTC. Encoded protein: CASSLLAQRETQYF.

The V gene is TRBV12-3 or TRBV12-4, the J gene TRBJ2-7; the D gene is possibly TRBD2 (6 bases). There are 12 residues in the CDR3. V was pared by 3 bases and J by 7 bases, with 10 bases between. The CDR3 region is CASSFFAGEQYF. In DNA, the CDR3 is TGTGCCAGCAGTTTTTTCGCGGGGGAGCAGTACTTC.

This clonotype was seen a few times. This chain connects TRBV20-1 to TRBJ1-1; possible D gene TRBD1, 5 bases. The CDR3 loop spans 13 amino acids. Germline V CDR1 and CDR2: DFQATT, SNEGSKA (reference sequence). Trimming cost V 6 bases and J 6 bases, with 17 bases left between them. CDR3 residues: CSAKEVREAEAFF. The CDR3 nucleotides read TGCAGTGCCAAAGAGGTCAGGGAAGCTGAAGCTTTCTTT.

This clonotype was observed a few times. This chain connects TRBV20-1 to TRBJ1-5, with TRBD1 matching over 7 bases. The CDR3 consists of 14 residues. CDR1 is DFQATT, CDR2 SNEGSKA, per germline (reference sequence). V gave up 6 bases and J gave up 2 bases; unmatched junction bases: 7. CDR3 nucleotides: TGCAGTGCCACGGCGCAGGGGGGCAATCAGCCCCAGCATTTT. It is translated as CSATAQGGNQPQHF.

The chain links TRBV29-1 to TRBJ2-6, with unresolved D. The V gene's germline CDR1 is SQVTM and CDR2 ANQGSEA. There are 13 residues in the CDR3. V was cut by 5 bases and J by 0 bases, with 5 bases left in between. Here the CDR3 reads CSVRDSGANVLTF. DNA of the CDR3: TGCAGCGTTAGGGACTCTGGGGCCAACGTCCTGACTTTC. The full variable domain, completed using reference TRBV29-1 and TRBJ2-6, is SAVISQKPSRDICQRGTSLTIQCQVDSQVTMMFWYRQQPGQSLTLIATANQGSEATYESGFVIDKFPISRPNLTFSTLTVSNMSPEDSSIYLCSVRDSGANVLTFGAGSRLTVL.

The table lists this clonotype with a few counts. V and J are TRBV24-1 and TRBJ2-1, with D unclear. Germline V gene sequence: CDR1 KGHDR, CDR2 SFDVKD. The CDR3 extends over 10 amino acids. Trimming stripped 8 bases from V and 7 bases from J, with 5 bases between. The CDR3: CATNFNEQFF. CDR3 coding DNA: TGTGCCACCAACTTTAATGAGCAGTTCTTC.

The V and J genes are TRBV6-2 or TRBV6-3 and TRBJ2-1; weak D call: TRBD1 (5 bases). Germline V gene data show CDR1 as MNHEY and CDR2 as SVGEGT. V shed 2 bases and J shed 1 base, with 12 bases lying between them. The CDR3 has 16 residues. The CDR3 here is CASSYIGDSSYNEQFF. Here the CDR3 DNA reads TGTGCCAGCAGTTACATAGGGGATAGTTCCTACAATGAGCAGTTCTTC.

The rearrangement joins TRBV6-6 to TRBJ2-7, with 10 nucleotides matching TRBD1. V trimming: 7 bases; J trimming: 7 bases; junction bases outside the gene matches: 10. This CDR3 spans 14 amino acids. Germline V gene sequence: CDR1 MNHNY, CDR2 SVGAGI (reference sequence). The CDR3 here is CASISGTGDLEQYF. DNA of the CDR3: TGTGCCAGCATTTCCGGGACAGGGGACCTGGAGCAGTACTTC.

The V and J genes are TRBV28 and TRBJ2-1, with TRBD1 matching over 12 bases. There are 17 residues in the CDR3. Germline trimming cut 5 bases from V and 4 bases from J; bases unmatched to any gene: 9. Germline assignment: CDR1 MDHEN and CDR2 SYDVKM. The CDR3 nucleotides read TGTGCCAGCAGTCTCTTCGGGACAGGGGGCTCTTACAATGAGCAGTTCTTC. It is translated as CASSLFGTGGSYNEQFF.

This sequence joins TRBV5-1 and TRBJ1-5, with a possible D match to TRBD1 (5 bases). CDR1 is SGHRS, CDR2 YFSETQ, per germline. The CDR3 has 17 residues. The germline V and J ends were trimmed by 4 bases and 1 base, with 18 bases remaining between them. DNA of the CDR3: TGCGCCAGCAGCAAAGGGGAGTCGGGACGGAGCAATCAGCCCCAGCATTTT. Its protein product is CASSKGESGRSNQPQHF.

This clonotype showed up just a few times. The rearrangement uses TRBV5-6 and TRBJ2-1; the D gene is possibly TRBD2 (5 bases). V was pared by 2 bases and J by 9 bases, with 12 bases between. Germline CDR1 reads SGHDT; CDR2 reads YYEEEE. The CDR3 is made up of 13 amino acids. This CDR3 reads CASSLSGLVEQFF. CDR3 DNA: TGTGCCAGCAGCTTATCTGGACTGGTTGAGCAGTTCTTC.

The rearrangement uses TRBV20-1 and TRBJ2-1; the match to TRBD2 covers 9 bases. Germline V lookup: CDR1 DFQATT, CDR2 SNEGSKA (reference sequence). The J segment lost 5 bases and the V segment lost 5 bases, leaving 4 bases of the junction unmatched. CDR3 length: 13 amino acids. The CDR3 protein is CSAGRLADNEQFF. For the CDR3, the DNA is TGCAGTGCTGGTCGACTAGCGGACAATGAGCAGTTCTTC.

On this clonotype itself: The junction and the germline gene differ at one end; a read error may be behind it. The rearrangement links TRBV18 to TRBJ1-5; D may be TRBD1 (5 bases). CDR3 size: 15 residues. Germline V gives CDR1 KGHSH, CDR2 LQKENI. CDR3 DNA sequence: TGTGCCAGCTCACCATTAGACAGCCGCAATCAGCCCCGGCATTTT. Translation gives CASSPLDSRNQPRHF.

This clonotype came up a few times. This chain links TRBV5-1 with TRBJ2-3; 14 nucleotides line up with TRBD2. This CDR3 is 17 amino acids long. With V trimmed by 2 bases and J by 4 bases, 6 bases remained unmatched. In germline, CDR1 is SGHRS, CDR2 YFSETQ. This CDR3 reads CASSLRGTSGSPDTQYF. For the CDR3, the DNA is TGCGCCAGCAGCTTACGAGGGACTAGCGGGAGTCCAGATACGCAGTATTTT.

This sequence joins TRBV5-1 and TRBJ2-3; 10 positions match TRBD1. The V and J ends lost 5 bases and 0 bases, in that order; junction bases with no gene match: 3. CDR3 length: 15 amino acids. Per the germline V gene, CDR1 is SGHRS and CDR2 is YFSETQ. In DNA, the CDR3 is TGCGCCAGCAGACCGGGACAGGGGAGCACAGATACGCAGTATTTT. Residues: CASRPGQGSTDTQYF.

This clonotype was picked up a small number of times. This chain joins TRBV6-5 and TRBJ2-1; 8 bases map to TRBD1. The J segment lost 1 base and the V segment lost 5 bases, leaving 4 bases of the junction unmatched. CDR1 is MNHEY and CDR2 is SVGAGI in the germline V gene. This CDR3 region has 15 residues. CDR3: CASSARGRSYNEQFF. CDR3 bases: TGTGCCAGCAGTGCCAGGGGGCGGTCCTACAATGAGCAGTTCTTC.

The chain couples TRBV7-9 to TRBJ1-1; D is unresolved. V was clipped by 0 bases and J by 5 bases, with 7 bases between them. The CDR3 totals 13 residues. Germline assignment: CDR1 SEHNR and CDR2 FQNEAQ (reference sequence). The CDR3 region is CASSLASGTEAFF. CDR3 bases: TGTGCCAGCAGCTTAGCGAGTGGAACTGAAGCTTTCTTT. The full variable domain, in which reference TRBV7-9 and TRBJ1-1 provide the parts outside the CDR3, is DTGVSQNPRHKITKRGQNVTFRCDPISEHNRLYWYRQTLGQGPEFLTYFQNEAQLEKSRLLSDRFSAERPKGSFSTLEIQRTEQGDSAMYLCASSLASGTEAFFGQGTRLTVV.

In its sample, this clonotype was seen many times. The chain joins TRBV20-1 to TRBJ2-1; D possibly corresponds to TRBD1 (6 bases). This CDR3 is 14 amino acids long. V was trimmed by 2 bases and J by 1 base, leaving 9 bases between them. Germline lookup yields CDR1 DFQATT and CDR2 SNEGSKA (reference sequence). The CDR3, as DNA: TGCAGTGCTAGAAGGGGGTCATCCTACAATGAGCAGTTCTTC. It yields the protein CSARRGSSYNEQFF.

This clonotype has just a few counts. V is TRBV28 and J is TRBJ2-7, with 9 bases lining up with TRBD1. With 4 bases clipped from V and 5 bases from J, the junction kept 9 bases outside the gene matches. Germline V CDR1 and CDR2: MDHEN, SYDVKM. The CDR3 is made up of 15 amino acids. The CDR3 loop reads CASSSSGTGLDEQYF. The CDR3 coding sequence is TGTGCCAGCAGTTCCTCCGGGACAGGGCTGGACGAGCAGTACTTC.

The chain recombines TRBV3-1 with TRBJ1-4; D may be TRBD1 (5 bases). In germline, CDR1 is LGHDT, CDR2 YNNKEL (reference sequence). This CDR3 spans 15 amino acids. Trimming left V 0 bases short and J 8 bases short, with 13 bases between. CDR3 in amino acids: CASSQDPGGREKLFF. For the CDR3, the DNA is TGTGCCAGCAGCCAAGATCCGGGGGGACGCGAAAAACTGTTTTTT.

The rearrangement joins TRBV18 to TRBJ2-3; 7 bases agree with TRBD2. This CDR3 contains 16 residues. V was pared by 3 bases and J by 0 bases, with 6 bases of the junction left unmatched. Per the germline V gene, CDR1 is KGHSH and CDR2 is LQKENI. CDR3 residues: CASSPTGRESTDTQYF. CDR3 nucleotide sequence: TGTGCCAGCTCACCCACGGGGCGGGAGAGCACAGATACGCAGTATTTT.

The V gene is TRBV7-3, the J gene TRBJ2-5; 7 nucleotides line up with TRBD2. This CDR3 spans 13 amino acids. The ends lost 6 bases at V and 7 bases at J; junction bases unmatched: 8. In germline, CDR1 is SGHTA, CDR2 FQGTGA. CDR3: CASSQSVAGTQYF. CDR3 sequence (DNA): TGTGCCAGCAGTCAATCGGTAGCGGGGACCCAGTACTTC.

In the case of this clonotype: An end of the junction does not agree with germline; a read error may underlie this. This chain links TRBV20-1 with TRBJ2-3; 8 bases line up with TRBD2. The CDR3 covers 15 residues. Germline assignment: CDR1 DFQATT and CDR2 SNEGSKA (reference sequence). This chain's CDR3 is CSAGESAGAADTQYF. The CDR3 bases are TGCAGTGCTGGAGAGTCAGCGGGAGCGGCAGATACGCAGTATTTT.

This clonotype was observed a single time. V gene TRBV29-1 combines with J gene TRBJ2-3; D possibly matches TRBD1 or TRBD2 (6 bases each). Trimming stripped 7 bases from V and 4 bases from J, with 18 bases between. CDR1 is SQVTM, CDR2 ANQGSEA, per germline. This CDR3 region has 14 residues. CDR3 in amino acids: CSGGAVAGSDTQYF. The CDR3 DNA follows: TGCAGCGGGGGGGCCGTGGCGGGTTCAGATACGCAGTATTTT.